These 24 T cell receptor beta chains were all obtained from the same sample, sequenced in a study of blood T cell repertoires in COVID-19. Produced via immunoSEQ multiplex PCR; TCRdb's table is partial and in-frame only. In the table there are roughly 200,000 clones, approximately 90% of which are singletons. The sequencing input was peripheral blood. The origin of the receptors is a man aged 50 to 60 with COVID-19, enrolled during active disease.

The V call is TRBV19, the J call TRBJ2-3, with 15 bases aligning to TRBD2. Germline V gene data show CDR1 as LNHDA and CDR2 as SQIVND (reference sequence). CDR3 length: 16 amino acids. After removal of 4 bases from V and 5 bases from J, the junction contained 4 bases not matched to a gene. The CDR3, as DNA: TGTGCCAGTAGTAGGACTAGCGGGGGGGCGGGAGATACGCAGTATTTT. Amino acid sequence: CASSRTSGGAGDTQYF. The whole variable domain, filled in from reference TRBV19 and TRBJ2-3, reads DGGITQSPKYLFRKEGQNVTLSCEQNLNHDAMYWYRQDPGQGLRLIYYSQIVNDFQKGDIAEGYSVSREKKESFPLTVTSAQKNPTAFYLCASSRTSGGAGDTQYFGPGTRLTVL.

With regard to this clone: Other DNA sequences within the sample encode an identical CDR3. The chain employs TRBV10-3 and TRBJ1-5, with D tentatively TRBD1 (6 bases). Germline assignment: CDR1 ENHRY and CDR2 SYGVKD. This CDR3 has 15 residues. V was shortened by 0 bases and J by 4 bases, with 10 bases between the two germline ends. CDR3 protein: CAISESDSPNQPQHF. The CDR3 DNA sequence: TGTGCCATCAGTGAGTCGGACAGCCCGAATCAGCCCCAGCATTTT.

In its sample, this clone was seen a few times. Additional DNA sequences in this sample encode the identical CDR3. The V gene is TRBV12-3 or TRBV12-4, the J gene TRBJ2-5; possible D gene TRBD1, 6 bases. Trimming stripped 3 bases from V and 5 bases from J, with 10 bases between. This CDR3 contains 13 residues. As DNA, the CDR3 is TGTGCCAGCAGTTTCACAGGGACGGAGACCCAGTACTTC. This sequence encodes CASSFTGTETQYF.

A single count supports this clone. This sequence joins TRBV12-5 and TRBJ2-3; the D is unclear. Trimming removed 5 bases at V and 4 bases at J, with 4 bases between. CDR3 size: 11 residues. Germline V lookup: CDR1 LGHNT, CDR2 FRNRAP. The DNA of the CDR3 is TGTGCTAGTGGTGAGGCAGATACGCAGTATTTT. Amino acids: CASGEADTQYF.

The chain uses TRBV3-1 (or the pseudogene TRBV3-2) and TRBJ1-1; no clear D. This CDR3 is 17 amino acids long. Germline CDR1 LGHDT, CDR2 YNNKEL (reference sequence). V was trimmed by 0 bases and J by 4 bases, leaving 18 bases between them. In DNA, the CDR3 is TGTGCCAGCAGCCAAGAGTCGTGGCAGGCCGGTGGCACTGAAGCTTTCTTT. This sequence encodes CASSQESWQAGGTEAFF.

V is TRBV28 and J is TRBJ1-4; TRBD1 aligns across 7 bases. With V trimmed by 5 bases and J by 6 bases, 3 bases remained unmatched. Germline lookup yields CDR1 MDHEN and CDR2 SYDVKM. The CDR3 spans 13 residues. The CDR3 sequence is CASSPGTDEKLFF. The CDR3 DNA follows: TGTGCCAGCAGTCCCGGGACAGATGAAAAACTGTTTTTT.

V gene TRBV2 combines with J gene TRBJ1-1, with TRBD1 matching 9 bases. Germline trimming cut 7 bases from V and 4 bases from J; bases unmatched to any gene: 7. CDR1 is SNHLY, CDR2 FYNNEI, per germline. This CDR3 has 14 residues. This CDR3 is CASTDKDRGTEAFF. CDR3 DNA: TGTGCCAGCACCGATAAGGACAGGGGCACTGAAGCTTTCTTT.

The J gene is TRBJ2-1, the V gene TRBV18, with TRBD1 matching 8 bases. V was clipped by 1 base and J by 8 bases; unmatched bases: 7. Germline CDR1 is KGHSH and CDR2 is LQKENI. The length of the CDR3 is 15 residues. In DNA form, the CDR3 reads TGTGCCAGCTCACCACGGCAGGGGGCTGGGGATGAGCAGTTCTTC. Translating gives CASSPRQGAGDEQFF. Complete variable domain (other parts from reference TRBV18 and TRBJ2-1): NAGVMQNPRHLVRRRGQEARLRCSPMKGHSHVYWYRQLPEEGLKFMVYLQKENIIDESGMPKERFSAEFPKEGPSILRIQQVVRGDSAAYFCASSPRQGAGDEQFFGPGTRLTVL.

This chain's CDR3 is CASSYRLAGVQETQYF. The CDR3 coding sequence is TGTGCCAGCAGTTACCGACTAGCGGGAGTCCAAGAGACCCAGTACTTC. This chain links TRBV7-8 with TRBJ2-5; TRBD2 aligns across 12 bases. Germline trimming cut 6 bases from V and 1 base from J; bases unmatched to any gene: 6. The V gene's germline CDR1 is SGHVS and CDR2 FQNEAQ. This CDR3 comprises 16 residues.

The chain employs TRBV30 and TRBJ2-1, with unresolved D. This CDR3 has 13 amino acids. Trimming shortened V by 0 bases and J by 9 bases, and 12 bases separated the two germline ends. Per the germline V gene, CDR1 is GTSNPN and CDR2 is SVGIG (reference sequence). The CDR3 sequence: CAWSVLRSREQFF. The CDR3 coding sequence is TGTGCCTGGAGTGTACTTCGTTCACGTGAGCAGTTCTTC.

The V gene is TRBV19, the J gene TRBJ2-1; 7 bases line up with TRBD2. The CDR3 loop spans 13 amino acids. Germline CDR1 reads LNHDA; CDR2 reads SQIVND (reference sequence). V was clipped by 4 bases and J by 6 bases; unmatched bases: 3. CDR3 sequence: CASSRTRFNEQFF. CDR3 sequence (DNA): TGTGCCAGTAGTAGGACTAGATTCAATGAGCAGTTCTTC.

This clone was counted between two and nine times. V usage is TRBV19 and J usage is TRBJ1-2, with TRBD1 identical over 10 bases. In germline, CDR1 is LNHDA, CDR2 SQIVND (reference sequence). The CDR3 loop spans 16 amino acids. V was pared by 5 bases and J by 3 bases, with 9 bases of the junction left unmatched. DNA of the CDR3: TGTGCCAGTAGTGAAACCGGGACAGGGGTAGACTATGGCTACACCTTC. This gives the protein CASSETGTGVDYGYTF.

The rearrangement joins TRBV2 to TRBJ2-7, with 7 nucleotides matching TRBD1. The ends lost 6 bases at V and 2 bases at J; junction bases unmatched: 4. The CDR3 consists of 13 residues. Germline V CDR1 and CDR2: SNHLY, FYNNEI. In DNA form, the CDR3 reads TGTGCCAGCAGGGGTGGGACAGCCTACGAGCAGTACTTC. As protein: CASRGGTAYEQYF.

The chain recombines TRBV3-1 (or the pseudogene TRBV3-2) with TRBJ1-5; 7 nucleotides agree with TRBD1. Looked up from germline, CDR1 is LGHDT and CDR2 is YNNKEL (reference sequence). CDR3 length equals 13 residues. The V gene end was trimmed by 6 bases and the J gene end by 3 bases; junction bases not matched to a gene: 2. CDR3 region: CASSQGDNQPQHF. Written as DNA, the CDR3 is TGTGCCAGCAGTCAGGGGGACAATCAGCCCCAGCATTTT.

J is TRBJ1-1 and V is TRBV29-1, with 7 positions matching TRBD1. Germline values: CDR1 SQVTM, CDR2 ANQGSEA. The J segment lost 0 bases and the V segment lost 7 bases, leaving 5 bases of the junction unmatched. The CDR3 sequence is 13 residues long. In DNA form, the CDR3 reads TGCAGCGCACGGACAGGAATGAACACTGAAGCTTTCTTT. Protein sequence: CSARTGMNTEAFF.

This clone was recorded a few times. V usage is TRBV5-3 and J usage is TRBJ1-5; TRBD1 agrees at 10 bases. TRBV5-3 is annotated as an ORF whose role is uncertain. Losses at the gene ends were 4 bases for V and 5 bases for J; bases not matched to a gene: 9. This CDR3 is built from 16 residues. The CDR3 reads CARSLTDRGMHQPQHF. CDR3 nucleotides: TGTGCCAGAAGCCTGACGGACAGGGGGATGCATCAGCCCCAGCATTTT.

The chain employs TRBV27 and TRBJ2-3; D is perhaps TRBD2 (5 bases). Trimming removed 3 bases at V and 7 bases at J, with 17 bases between. The CDR3 has 15 residues. Germline V gene sequence: CDR1 MNHEY, CDR2 SMNVEV (reference sequence). The CDR3 reads CASSLERAGGYTQYF. Written as DNA, the CDR3 is TGTGCCAGCAGTTTGGAAAGGGCTGGAGGCTATACGCAGTATTTT.

The chain links TRBV9 to TRBJ1-2; unclear D gene. Trimming took off 0 bases at V and 2 bases at J, with 11 bases between the two ends. The CDR3 totals 15 residues. Germline-derived CDR1 and CDR2 are SGDLS and YYNGEE. CDR3 sequence: CASSVGSLPNYGYTF. Written as DNA, the CDR3 is TGTGCCAGCAGCGTAGGCTCCCTACCGAACTATGGCTACACCTTC. Full variable domain (missing parts from reference TRBV9 and TRBJ1-2): DSGVTQTPKHLITATGQRVTLRCSPRSGDLSVYWYQQSLDQGLQFLIQYYNGEERAKGNILERFSAQQFPDLHSELNLSSLELGDSALYFCASSVGSLPNYGYTFGSGTRLTVV.

CDR3 region: CAISESTRNTGELFF. Written as DNA, the CDR3 is TGTGCCATCAGTGAGTCGACTCGGAACACCGGGGAGCTGTTTTTT. The chain has TRBV10-3 and TRBJ2-2; D unclear. Germline V lookup: CDR1 ENHRY, CDR2 SYGVKD. V shed 0 bases and J shed 1 base, with 6 bases lying between them. This CDR3 spans 15 amino acids.

The chain carries TRBV19 and TRBJ2-1, with 8 bases lining up with TRBD1. The CDR3 sequence is 16 residues long. Germline V gene lookup returns CDR1 LNHDA and CDR2 SQIVND (reference sequence). The ends lost 5 bases at V and 4 bases at J; junction bases unmatched: 10. The CDR3 reads CASSLDGQGRYNEQFF. Written as DNA, the CDR3 is TGTGCCAGTAGTTTGGATGGACAGGGTCGGTACAATGAGCAGTTCTTC.

This chain uses TRBV5-1 with TRBJ1-6, with 8 bases that match TRBD1. Per germline, CDR1 SGHRS and CDR2 YFSETQ. With V trimmed by 2 bases and J by 10 bases, 8 bases remained unmatched. The CDR3 is 15 residues long. For the CDR3, the DNA is TGCGCCAGCAGCTTAGCAGGGGGCGATAGGTCACCCCTCCACTTT. This codes for CASSLAGGDRSPLHF.

This clone was counted only a few times. J is TRBJ1-5 and V is TRBV6-1, with 7 bases aligning to TRBD1. With 3 bases clipped from V and 4 bases from J, the junction kept 6 bases outside the gene matches. Germline V CDR1 and CDR2: MNHNS, SASEGT. This CDR3 comprises 15 residues. This CDR3 is CASSEVTGANQPQHF. CDR3 bases: TGTGCCAGCAGTGAGGTCACAGGGGCGAATCAGCCCCAGCATTTT.

The chain is built from TRBV27 and TRBJ2-1; TRBD2 is a possible D gene (6 bases). The CDR3 is 17 residues long. The germline V gene encodes CDR1 MNHEY and CDR2 SMNVEV (reference sequence). The V gene lost 6 bases and the J gene lost 0 bases, with 18 bases spanning the gap. This CDR3 is CASSSFSGGSSYNEQFF. The CDR3 DNA follows: TGTGCCAGCAGCTCCTTTAGCGGAGGTAGCTCCTACAATGAGCAGTTCTTC.

The CDR3 DNA reads TGTGCCAGCAGTAGAGGACTTAACCGGGACACTGAAGCTTTCTTT. This gives the protein CASSRGLNRDTEAFF. The chain recombines TRBV6-5 with TRBJ1-1; D is uncertain. Trimming pared 5 bases from V and 3 bases from J, leaving 16 bases between. From germline, CDR1 is MNHEY and CDR2 SVGAGI. The CDR3 loop spans 15 amino acids.